One and the same sample provided the 27 T cell receptor beta chains below, sequenced in a study of T cells expressing NK-cell markers. TCRdb re-called the 5' RACE reads and gives one entry per CDR3 protein, without DNA. The sample table sets out some 390,000 distinct CDR3 sequences. Sequenced input: blood T cells: a sorted CD56 or NKG2C T cell subset, CD4+ or CD8+ T cells, or bulk PBMC T cells (not recorded which). Every receptor here comes from a woman aged 45 to 65 in good health.

V usage is TRBV7-2 and J usage is TRBJ2-1. Looked up from germline, CDR1 is SGHTA and CDR2 is FQGNSA. The CDR3 totals 14 residues. CDR3 sequence reads: CASSLPNPYNEQFF.

The CDR3 sequence is CASGFAGREGDTQYF. V gene TRBV5-6 combines with J gene TRBJ2-3; with no DNA, the TCRdb D assignment of TRBD2 cannot be verified. CDR1 and CDR2 (germline): SGHDT, YYEEEE. The CDR3 is 15 residues long.

V gene TRBV5-1 combines with J gene TRBJ2-7; the TCRdb D gene call, TRBD1, has no DNA to confirm it. The CDR3 extends over 13 amino acids. From germline, CDR1 is SGHRS and CDR2 YFSETQ. CDR3 sequence reads: CASSPGTLYEQYF.

This chain joins TRBV29-1 and TRBJ2-2. Germline V gives CDR1 SQVTM, CDR2 ANQGSEA. The CDR3 contains 14 residues. CDR3 protein: CSAYVQAVTGELFF.

The V gene is TRBV20-1, the J gene TRBJ1-2; the TCRdb call, TRBD1, lacks DNA for checking. Germline V gives CDR1 DFQATT, CDR2 SNEGSKA (reference sequence). The CDR3 spans 12 residues. The CDR3 loop reads CSARGTGEGYTF.

This rearrangement joins TRBV4-1 to TRBJ2-3; with no DNA, the TCRdb D assignment of TRBD2 cannot be verified. CDR1 MGHRA and CDR2 YSYEKL come from the germline V gene. The length of the CDR3 is 13 residues. The CDR3 sequence: CASSQDGGYTQYF.

This chain links TRBV11-2 with TRBJ2-1; the D gene TCRdb calls, TRBD2, cannot be checked with no DNA. CDR1 and CDR2 from the germline V gene are SGHAT and FQNNGV. CDR3 length equals 16 residues. The CDR3 reads CASSSLRLAERYEQFF.

This chain uses TRBV4-2 with TRBJ1-2; TCRdb's D call, TRBD1, is unchecked because there is no DNA. The germline V gene encodes CDR1 LGHNA and CDR2 YNFKEQ. The CDR3 loop spans 13 amino acids. This chain's CDR3 is CASSQGDIYGYTF.

This rearrangement joins TRBV6-5 to TRBJ2-7. Germline V gene sequence: CDR1 MNHEY, CDR2 SVGAGI. The CDR3 extends over 13 amino acids. This CDR3 is CASSYDGWNEQYF.

This chain joins TRBV24-1 and TRBJ2-1; TCRdb's assignment of TRBD2 cannot be checked, as there is no DNA. This CDR3 is built from 14 residues. In germline, CDR1 is KGHDR, CDR2 SFDVKD. The CDR3 spells CATRSTSEGNEQFF.

The gene calls are TRBV13 and TRBJ1-1; the D gene TCRdb calls, TRBD1, cannot be checked with no DNA. Per germline, CDR1 PRHDT and CDR2 FYEKMQ (reference sequence). The CDR3 totals 16 residues. CDR3 residues: CASSLVTGEENTEAFF.

The genes are TRBV11-3 and TRBJ2-2. This CDR3 has 14 amino acids. Germline values: CDR1 SGHNT, CDR2 YENEEA. CDR3 region: CASSLELRTGELFF.

The chain couples TRBV5-5 to TRBJ1-5; TCRdb returns TRBD1, unconfirmable since there is no DNA. The CDR3 length is 17 residues. CDR1 is SGHKS and CDR2 is YYEKEE in the germline V gene (reference sequence). The CDR3 region is CASSLLPDRARNQPQHF.

The chain recombines TRBV5-1 with TRBJ1-5. The CDR3 is 15 residues long. Germline V CDR1 and CDR2: SGHRS, YFSETQ. The CDR3 reads CASSLHRPGNQPQHF.

V and J are TRBV5-1 and TRBJ1-3; TCRdb lists TRBD1, though no DNA is available to test this call. The CDR3 spans 16 residues. The V gene's germline CDR1 is SGHRS and CDR2 YFSETQ. CDR3 residues: CASSPVAPSSGNTIYF. Full variable domain (outside the CDR3, taken from reference TRBV5-1 and TRBJ1-3): KAGVTQTPRYLIKTRGQQVTLSCSPISGHRSVSWYQQTPGQGLQFLFEYFSETQRNKGNFPGRFSGRQFSNSRSEMNVSTLELGDSALYLCASSPVAPSSGNTIYFGEGSWLTVV.

The chain has TRBV20-1 and TRBJ1-4. Germline V lookup: CDR1 DFQATT, CDR2 SNEGSKA (reference sequence). The CDR3 runs to 14 residues. The CDR3: CSARDRGANEKLFF.

This chain uses TRBV4-1 with TRBJ2-3. CDR1 MGHRA and CDR2 YSYEKL come from the germline V gene. This CDR3 comprises 16 residues. The CDR3 protein is CASSQEVAGGTDTQYF.

The chain is built from TRBV12-3 or TRBV12-4 and TRBJ2-7; TCRdb calls TRBD1, which cannot be checked without DNA. The length of the CDR3 is 18 residues. The CDR3 loop reads CASSLALRGIINPYEQYF.

The CDR3: CASSLRGAGPYNEQFF. This chain uses TRBV27 with TRBJ2-1; TCRdb indicates TRBD1, and absent DNA this call remains unverified. Germline assignment: CDR1 MNHEY and CDR2 SMNVEV (reference sequence). CDR3 length: 16 residues.

The V call is TRBV9, the J call TRBJ2-1; TCRdb's D call of TRBD1 is untestable without DNA. The germline V gene encodes CDR1 SGDLS and CDR2 YYNGEE. This CDR3 spans 15 amino acids. CDR3 loop: CASSVAWGQNNEQFF.

The CDR3 reads CASSLSGPNEKLFF. This chain links TRBV27 with TRBJ1-4. CDR1 is MNHEY, CDR2 SMNVEV, per germline (reference sequence). The CDR3 has 14 amino acids.

This chain uses TRBV7-2 with TRBJ2-7; TCRdb names TRBD1, which stays unverified in the absence of DNA. CDR1 and CDR2 (germline): SGHTA, FQGNSA. CDR3 length: 15 residues. The CDR3: CASSGRDRGSYEQYF.

The chain recombines TRBV5-6 with TRBJ2-1; checking the TCRdb D call of TRBD1 is not possible without DNA. Looked up from germline, CDR1 is SGHDT and CDR2 is YYEEEE. The CDR3 totals 15 residues. CDR3: CASSLWGTGDGEQFF.

The V and J genes are TRBV12-3 or TRBV12-4 and TRBJ1-4; TCRdb returns TRBD1, unconfirmable since there is no DNA. This CDR3 spans 15 amino acids. CDR3 amino acids: CASSPRTGLGEKLFF.

The chain uses TRBV6-4 and TRBJ1-2. The CDR3 totals 14 residues. Germline V gene sequence: CDR1 MRHNA, CDR2 SNTAGT. The CDR3 sequence is CASSNVPILYGYTF.

The rearrangement uses TRBV20-1 and TRBJ2-5; the TRBD2 assignment by TCRdb is unverifiable without DNA. Germline CDR1 DFQATT, CDR2 SNEGSKA (reference sequence). There are 13 residues in the CDR3. The CDR3 loop reads CSASRTSAETQYF.

The chain recombines TRBV3-1 with TRBJ2-7. CDR1 LGHDT and CDR2 YNNKEL come from the germline V gene (reference sequence). The CDR3 totals 11 residues. The CDR3 spells CASSQSHEQYF.